Listed below are T cell receptor beta chains from one sample, sequenced in a study of T cell changes during pregnancy in multiple sclerosis. Profiled with immunoSEQ multiplex PCR; TCRdb holds only in-frame clones, not every one. The sample lists about 100,000 clones; roughly 90% were seen once. Source: peripheral blood, taken after pregnancy. The origin of the receptors is a female donor with multiple sclerosis, enrolled in a pregnancy study. Both conserved end residues are part of each CDR3. A D gene is named only where the DNA matches it firmly. Clone size is given for some rows only: seen once, a few or many times, or a class if the clone is expanded.

clone size	J gene	D gene	V gene	CDR3 protein	CDR3 DNA
few	TRBJ2-2	TRBD1	TRBV18	CASSPAGQVNGELFF	TGTGCCAGCTCACCGGCCGGACAGGTCAACGGGGAGCTGTTTTTT
-	TRBJ2-7	-	TRBV6-5	CASSPTLYEQYF	TGTGCCAGCAGCCCTACTCTCTACGAGCAGTACTTC
-	TRBJ1-6	-	TRBV5-6	CASSYYSYNSPLHF	TGTGCCAGCAGCTACTACTCCTATAATTCACCCCTCCACTTT
-	TRBJ2-5	TRBD2	TRBV5-5	CASRRTSGMTQYF	TGTGCCAGCAGACGGACTAGCGGGATGACCCAGTACTTC
-	TRBJ1-1	-	TRBV6-5	CASSYSVEVPHTEAFF	TGTGCCAGCAGTTACTCGGTCGAGGTACCTCACACTGAAGCTTTCTTT
-	TRBJ1-1	TRBD1	TRBV5-4	CASSWTGGYTEAFF	TGTGCCAGCAGCTGGACAGGGGGCTACACTGAAGCTTTCTTT
-	TRBJ2-7	-	TRBV7-9	CASSLDHSTYEQYF	TGTGCCAGCAGCTTAGATCACTCAACCTACGAGCAGTACTTC
-	TRBJ2-7	-	TRBV28	CASSLPGDGSYEQYF	TGTGCCAGCAGTTTACCGGGGGATGGCTCCTACGAGCAGTACTTC
-	TRBJ2-7	TRBD1	TRBV6-6	CASGRGTGGSYEQYF	TGTGCCAGCGGAAGAGGGACAGGGGGGTCCTACGAGCAGTACTTC
-	TRBJ1-5	TRBD1	TRBV28	CATTFLDRGHQPQHF	TGTGCCACTACGTTCCTCGACAGGGGACATCAGCCCCAGCATTTT
-	TRBJ2-1	TRBD2	TRBV2	CASSEVISGSDEQFF	TGTGCCAGCAGTGAAGTCATTAGCGGGAGCGATGAGCAGTTCTTC
few	TRBJ2-7	TRBD2	TRBV27	CASSDLGKRAGGEQYF	TGTGCCAGCAGTGACCTGGGGAAGAGGGCGGGGGGAGAGCAGTACTTC
-	TRBJ2-2	TRBD2	TRBV7-3	CASSLRGPSGRAMGTGELFF	TGTGCCAGCAGCTTGAGGGGCCCTAGCGGGAGGGCCATGGGCACCGGGGAGCTGTTTTTT
-	TRBJ1-3	TRBD1	TRBV6-1	CASSEGGTGGYTIYF	TGTGCCAGCAGTGAAGGGGGGACAGGAGGTTACACCATATATTTT
-	TRBJ2-5	-	TRBV6-5	CASSSTQGPGTQYF	TGTGCCAGCAGTTCGACACAGGGTCCGGGGACCCAGTACTTC
once	TRBJ2-5	-	TRBV7-3	CASSLTNGGDQYF	TGTGCCAGCAGCTTAACGAACGGAGGGGACCAGTACTTC
-	TRBJ2-1	TRBD2	TRBV13	CASSFRRGWNEQFF	TGTGCCAGCAGCTTTCGGCGGGGGTGGAATGAGCAGTTCTTC
once	TRBJ1-1	-	TRBV2	CASSEAFGMNTEAFF	TGTGCCAGCAGTGAAGCATTCGGGATGAACACTGAAGCTTTCTTT
-	TRBJ2-7	TRBD1	TRBV5-4	CASSLAAGGVRTYEQYF	TGTGCCAGCAGCTTGGCCGCAGGGGGCGTAAGAACCTACGAGCAGTACTTC
once	TRBJ1-2	-	TRBV7-8	CASSLARGLGGYTF	TGTGCCAGCAGCTTAGCCCGAGGGCTTGGTGGCTACACCTTC
-	TRBJ1-4	-	TRBV5-6	CASSSWGGSNEKLFF	TGTGCCAGCAGCTCTTGGGGGGGGTCGAATGAAAAACTGTTTTTT
medium-sized	TRBJ1-2	-	TRBV16	CASSIPQVLYGYTF	TGTGCCAGCAGCATACCACAGGTTCTTTATGGCTACACCTTC
-	TRBJ2-1	TRBD2	TRBV27	CASSYSGYNEQFF	TGTGCCAGCAGTTATAGCGGGTACAATGAGCAGTTCTTC
-	TRBJ1-2	-	TRBV5-1	CASSPDSNYGYTF	TGCGCCAGCAGTCCCGACAGTAACTATGGCTACACCTTC
-	TRBJ2-7	-	TRBV5-1	CASSLEGGGFYEQYF	TGCGCCAGCAGCTTGGAGGGCGGGGGCTTCTACGAGCAGTACTTC
-	TRBJ2-5	TRBD1	TRBV29-1	CSVDPQGNGETQYF	TGCAGCGTTGATCCACAGGGGAATGGCGAGACCCAGTACTTC
-	TRBJ2-1	-	TRBV5-1	CASRRDYNEQFF	TGCGCCAGCAGAAGAGACTACAATGAGCAGTTCTTC
-	TRBJ2-2	TRBD2	TRBV6-6	CASSYLRGGAPVELFF	TGTGCCAGCAGTTACCTGCGGGGGGGAGCCCCTGTGGAGCTGTTTTTT
-	TRBJ2-1	-	TRBV6-1	CASSDSAHNEQFF	TGTGCCAGCAGTGACAGCGCCCACAATGAGCAGTTCTTC
-	TRBJ1-1	TRBD1	TRBV28	CASSPGTAGTEAFF	TGTGCCAGCAGTCCGGGGACAGCCGGCACTGAAGCTTTCTTT
-	TRBJ1-2	-	TRBV6-5	CASRPGTGFGYTF	TGTGCCAGCAGACCTGGTACAGGGTTTGGCTACACCTTC
-	TRBJ2-1	TRBD1	TRBV15	CATSRERKTGGPSYNEQFF	TGTGCCACCAGCAGAGAGAGGAAGACAGGGGGCCCCTCTTACAATGAGCAGTTCTTC
-	TRBJ2-7	TRBD1	TRBV6-1	CASSVGQGISYEQYF	TGTGCCAGCAGTGTTGGACAGGGCATTTCCTACGAGCAGTACTTC
-	TRBJ1-2	-	TRBV4-1	CASSQEIGDYGYTF	TGCGCCAGCAGCCAGGAGATCGGCGACTATGGCTACACCTTC
-	TRBJ1-2	TRBD1	TRBV19	CASMGNRDRIFNYGYTF	TGTGCCAGTATGGGAAACCGGGACAGAATTTTTAACTATGGCTACACCTTC
-	TRBJ1-3	TRBD1	TRBV11-2	CASSYLQGRRNTIYF	TGTGCCAGCAGCTACCTACAGGGGAGGAGAAACACCATATATTTT
once	TRBJ1-1	-	TRBV6-5	CAAGERRREAFF	TGTGCCGCGGGAGAGAGACGAAGAGAAGCTTTCTTT
once	TRBJ1-2	TRBD1	TRBV5-6	CASSPPTGDGYTF	TGTGCCAGCAGCCCCCCGACAGGGGATGGCTACACCTTC
-	TRBJ2-1	TRBD1	TRBV30	CAWKGQGAREQFF	TGTGCCTGGAAGGGACAGGGGGCTCGGGAGCAGTTCTTC
-	TRBJ1-4	-	TRBV28	CASSFYSNEKLFF	TGTGCCAGCAGTTTTTATTCTAATGAAAAACTGTTTTTT
few	TRBJ1-1	-	TRBV9	CASSVEGEGTEAFF	TGTGCCAGCAGCGTAGAGGGGGAGGGCACTGAAGCTTTCTTT
-	TRBJ2-5	-	TRBV9	CASSVRSTSQETQYF	TGTGCCAGCAGCGTAAGGTCGACAAGTCAAGAGACCCAGTACTTC
-	TRBJ1-3	-	TRBV30	CAWSVPRGQPVRSGNTIYF	TGTGCCTGGAGTGTACCAAGAGGACAGCCGGTCCGCTCTGGAAACACCATATATTTT
-	TRBJ2-5	-	TRBV6-5	CASSNRREGTQYF	TGTGCCAGCAGCAACAGGAGAGAAGGGACCCAGTACTTC
-	TRBJ2-5	-	TRBV12-1	CASSFARRAQETQYF	TGTGCCAGCAGCTTTGCCCGGAGAGCGCAAGAGACCCAGTACTTC
-	TRBJ2-7	-	TRBV28	CASSQGHGEQYF	TGTGCCAGCAGCCAGGGACACGGCGAGCAGTACTTC
once	TRBJ2-2	TRBD1	TRBV7-6	CASSLETGLNTGELFF	TGTGCCAGCAGCTTAGAGACAGGGCTGAACACCGGGGAGCTGTTTTTT
-	TRBJ2-2	-	TRBV7-8	CASSLSGTGELFF	TGTGCCAGCAGCTTATCAGGGACCGGGGAGCTGTTTTTT
-	TRBJ2-3	-	TRBV7-2	CASSLGLSYPHPQYF	TGTGCCAGCAGCTTAGGATTATCCTACCCCCATCCGCAGTATTTT
-	TRBJ2-7	-	TRBV6-6	CASSYTADTEQYF	TGTGCCAGCAGTTACACAGCCGACACCGAGCAGTACTTC
-	TRBJ2-1	-	TRBV27	CASSLSGRGPNEQFF	TGTGCCAGCAGTTTAAGCGGGCGAGGTCCCAATGAGCAGTTCTTC
-	TRBJ2-7	-	TRBV4-3	CASSQDSANSYEQYF	TGCGCCAGCAGCCAGGACAGCGCTAACTCCTACGAGCAGTACTTC
-	TRBJ1-4	-	TRBV15	CATSNRVQSEKLFF	TGTGCCACCAGCAACAGGGTGCAGAGCGAAAAACTGTTTTTT